This T cell receptor (beta chain) appears in the sequencing data of a study of shared clonotypes between healthy human individuals. Study at large: Each donor contributed plates that comprised three CD4 naive, three CD4 memory, two CD8 naive and one CD8 memory.

Naive CD8 cells lacked CD45RO, underwent positive selection for CCR7 and left out terminally differentiated effector memory CD45RA+ cells. Authors' analysis steps: Filtering differed since immunoSEQ provided only junctions, with no quality scores. This table comes from immunoSEQ multiplex PCR, and its TCRdb copy is limited to in-frame clones, with some not included. D and trimming come from the DNA, and the V and J calls and clone size come from that table. The sample records approximately 1.9 million clones, just over 90% being singletons. The clonotype originates from a man aged 18 to 35 in good health. Some clones in this sample may be carry-over from other donors' samples. Sequenced input: naive CD8+ T cells from PBMCs.

CDR3 nucleotide sequence: TGTGCCACCAGCAGGGCCCCCCACCCCCAAGAGACCCAGTACTTC. The encoded protein is CATSRAPHPQETQYF. The gene calls are TRBV15 and TRBJ2-5; no firm D call. V was pared by 3 bases and J by 1 base, with 12 bases between. CDR1 and CDR2 from the germline V gene are LNHNV and YYDKDF (reference sequence). CDR3 length: 15 amino acids.